The T cell receptor beta chain under discussion was sequenced for a study of cytomegalovirus exposure and HLA in healthy donors. Whole-study context: Of all 400 or so donors who were genotyped, 75% to 85% belonged to the Caucasian-associated ancestry cluster.

This CDR3 is built from 13 residues. Per the germline V gene, CDR1 is SQVTM and CDR2 is ANQGSEA. V shed 7 bases and J 4 bases; nucleotides not matched to a gene: 8. Study-wide points: Donor immune exposure was known only as CMV serostatus. Published work reported that the classifier diagnosed cytomegalovirus status with high specificity and sensitivity.

To note about this clone: Its antigen remains unknown.

Both 60 Vbeta primers and 13 Jbeta primers went into the PCR. TCRdb's table, derived via immunoSEQ multiplex PCR, lists solely in-frame clones and lacks some. This sample has around 170,000 clones, with around 73% found just once. Material: PBMCs. The chain links TRBV29-1 to TRBJ1-1; TRBD1 aligns across 8 bases. The origin of this receptor is a male donor in good health and CMV-seronegative. CDR3 sequence: CSATGELGTEAFF. CDR3 nucleotide sequence: TGCAGCGCGACAGGGGAGTTGGGCACTGAAGCTTTCTTT.